These 16 T cell receptor beta chains came from one sample sequenced in a study of response to subunit inactivated influenza vaccine. TCRdb re-analysed the RT-PCR reads in MiXCR, keeping a single row per CDR3 protein. The data contain around 530,000 distinct CDR3 sequences, approximately 12% of them singletons. The sequences come from PBMCs from blood, collected on the day of vaccination. These receptors all come from a man in his forties or fifties who received an inactivated influenza vaccine.

The V call is TRBV5-1, the J call TRBJ2-5, with D possibly matching TRBD1 (6 bases). Germline CDR1 is SGHRS and CDR2 is YFSETQ. This CDR3 spans 15 amino acids. Trimming cost V 8 bases and J 0 bases, with 17 bases left between them. The CDR3 DNA is TGCGCCAGTAAAGTGACAGGCAGGGACCAAGAGACCCAGTACTTC. This encodes CASKVTGRDQETQYF.

In its sample, this clonotype was seen a few times. The rearrangement links TRBV20-1 to TRBJ1-1, with 7 positions matching TRBD1. Germline CDR1 and CDR2: DFQATT and SNEGSKA (reference sequence). CDR3 size: 14 residues. The ends lost 3 bases at V and 11 bases at J; junction bases unmatched: 15. The CDR3 bases are TGCAGTGCTAGTATATTCCCGGGACAGCCAGAGGCTTTCTTT. Protein product: CSASIFPGQPEAFF.

This clonotype was counted between two and nine times. This rearrangement joins TRBV5-1 to TRBJ2-2; TRBD1 is a possible D gene (6 bases). V dropped 2 bases and J dropped 5 bases, with 13 bases sitting between them. CDR1 is SGHRS and CDR2 is YFSETQ in the germline V gene. CDR3 length equals 15 residues. The chain's CDR3 is CASSLTQGNTGELFF. The CDR3 coding sequence is TGCGCCAGCAGCTTAACACAGGGAAATACCGGGGAGCTGTTTTTT. The variable domain in full, completed from reference TRBV5-1 and TRBJ2-2, reads KAGVTQTPRYLIKTRGQQVTLSCSPISGHRSVSWYQQTPGQGLQFLFEYFSETQRNKGNFPGRFSGRQFSNSRSEMNVSTLELGDSALYLCASSLTQGNTGELFFGEGSRLTVL.

V gene TRBV5-1 combines with J gene TRBJ2-2; D unresolved. The V and J ends lost 4 bases and 2 bases respectively, with 9 bases between them. Germline V gene data show CDR1 as SGHRS and CDR2 as YFSETQ. The CDR3 extends over 14 amino acids. The CDR3 loop reads CASSPQTNTGELFF. CDR3 DNA: TGCGCCAGCAGCCCCCAAACTAACACCGGGGAGCTGTTTTTT.

DNA for the CDR3: TGTGCCAGCAGTACCTTCGAGGACAGTGGTACAGATACGCAGTATTTT. It translates to CASSTFEDSGTDTQYF. The chain combines TRBV12-3 or TRBV12-4 with TRBJ2-3; possibly TRBD1 for D (6 bases). V was trimmed by 5 bases and J by 3 bases, leaving 18 bases between them. This CDR3 has 16 amino acids.

This clonotype was seen only a few times. The rearrangement links TRBV18 to TRBJ2-5, with no clear D. This CDR3 is 13 amino acids long. Germline V lookup: CDR1 KGHSH, CDR2 LQKENI. Trimming took 6 bases from V and 4 from J, leaving 12 bases between them. CDR3 sequence (DNA): TGTGCCAGCTCTACTGACTTGAGAGAGACCCAGTACTTC. Its protein is CASSTDLRETQYF.

This clonotype has just a few counts. The chain links TRBV12-3 or TRBV12-4 to TRBJ2-3, with 12 bases fitting TRBD2. The CDR3 contains 16 residues. The junction had 10 bases not matched to a gene; V was cut back by 6 bases and J by 6 bases. DNA for the CDR3: TGTGCCAGCAGATTAAACCTAGCGGGGGGGACCGATACGCAGTATTTT. Amino acids: CASRLNLAGGTDTQYF.

This clonotype was seen more than once but under ten times. V gene TRBV3-1 combines with J gene TRBJ1-2, with D unclear. The CDR3 totals 16 residues. Germline CDR1 is LGHDT and CDR2 is YNNKEL (reference sequence). V shed 1 base and J shed 4 bases, with 16 bases lying between them. CDR3 nucleotides: TGTGCCAGCAGCCAAGGGCCAGCGGGCCGTCCCTATGGCTACACCTTC. Amino acid sequence: CASSQGPAGRPYGYTF.

A few counts support this clonotype. The DNA of the CDR3 is TGCAGCGTTGCGGCCGGGACAGGGGGCGGAGAGCCCCAGCATTTT. This sequence encodes CSVAAGTGGGEPQHF. The J gene is TRBJ1-5, the V gene TRBV29-1; 12 bases align to TRBD1. The CDR3 contains 15 residues. Germline assignment: CDR1 SQVTM and CDR2 ANQGSEA. With V trimmed by 4 bases and J by 8 bases, 9 bases remained unmatched.

This clonotype was observed a few times. The chain links TRBV5-1 to TRBJ2-7, with a tentative D call TRBD1 (6 bases). The CDR3 extends over 16 amino acids. V lost 0 bases and J 4 bases, leaving 17 bases between the germline ends. CDR1 is SGHRS, CDR2 YFSETQ, per germline. In DNA, the CDR3 is TGCGCCAGCAGCTTGGTGACTCAGGGGCTAATTTACGAGCAGTACTTC. Protein: CASSLVTQGLIYEQYF.

This clonotype occurred many times. This rearrangement joins TRBV5-1 to TRBJ2-1; 11 bases are a match to TRBD2. The CDR3 has 17 residues. Germline values: CDR1 SGHRS, CDR2 YFSETQ. The V segment lost 4 bases and the J segment 3 bases; nucleotides outside the gene matches: 9. As DNA, the CDR3 is TGCGCCAGCAGCCCCAATAGCGGGAGGGAAAACTACAATGAGCAGTTCTTC. Translation gives CASSPNSGRENYNEQFF.

This chain connects TRBV7-1 to TRBJ2-3; the match to TRBD2 covers 15 bases. TRBV7-1 counts as an open reading frame of uncertain function. Germline trimming cut 6 bases from V and 7 bases from J; bases unmatched to any gene: 26. This CDR3 has 22 residues. DNA for the CDR3: TGTGCCAGCAGTCTCACAATATCTACCGGGACTAGCGGGGGGCTCAGGCTAAATACGCAGTATTTT. Translating it yields CASSLTISTGTSGGLRLNTQYF.

The J gene is TRBJ1-2, the V gene TRBV5-6; the D is unclear. V lost 1 base, J lost 0 bases, and 10 bases lay in between. The germline V gene has CDR1 SGHDT and CDR2 YYEEEE. The CDR3 length is 15 residues. CDR3 protein: CASSLYGRPNYGYTF. The CDR3 coding sequence is TGTGCCAGCAGCTTGTACGGACGGCCTAACTATGGCTACACCTTC.

This clonotype was recorded once. The chain has TRBV3-1 and TRBJ2-7; tentatively, D is TRBD2 (5 bases). Per the germline V gene, CDR1 is LGHDT and CDR2 is YNNKEL (reference sequence). Trimming shortened V by 0 bases and J by 12 bases, and 12 bases separated the two germline ends. The CDR3 runs 12 residues. CDR3 amino acids: CASSQEMRVLYF. The CDR3 nucleotides read TGTGCCAGCAGCCAAGAGATGAGGGTGCTGTACTTC.

In this sample, this clonotype turned up many times. V gene TRBV7-8 combines with J gene TRBJ2-5, with unresolved D. Germline V gives CDR1 SGHVS, CDR2 FQNEAQ. The CDR3 has 13 residues. The ends were cut back, 2 bases at V and 5 bases at J, with 9 bases in the middle. For the CDR3, the DNA is TGTGCCAGCAGCTTACCCCCCTTTGAGACCCAGTACTTC. This encodes CASSLPPFETQYF.

V usage is TRBV6-5 and J usage is TRBJ2-5; 7 nucleotides agree with TRBD2. The CDR3 consists of 14 residues. Germline lookup yields CDR1 MNHEY and CDR2 SVGAGI. The V gene end was trimmed by 2 bases and the J gene end by 14 bases; junction bases not matched to a gene: 14. The CDR3 spells CASSYSGTALPKYF. For the CDR3, the DNA is TGTGCCAGCAGTTACAGCGGGACGGCCCTTCCGAAATACTTC.